Listed here are 26 T cell receptor beta chains from one sample, sequenced in a study of shared clonotypes between healthy human individuals. CD45RO-negative CD8 cells positively selected for CCR7 made up the naive population, which excluded terminally differentiated effector memory CD45RA+ cells. The protocol was immunoSEQ multiplex PCR, while the TCRdb copy is restricted to in-frame clones and leaves out a portion. The repertoire holds about 680,000 clones, with approximately 90% as singletons. Sample: naive CD8+ T cells sorted from blood. These receptors all stem from a man aged 30-40 years in good health.

The gene calls are TRBV7-2 and TRBJ2-7; TRBD2 might be the D (6 bases). Per germline, CDR1 SGHTA and CDR2 FQGNSA. The CDR3 is 13 residues long. The V end lost 4 bases, the J end lost 2 bases, and 9 bases lay between the germline ends. In DNA, the CDR3 is TGTGCCAGCAGCTATGGACTAACCTACGAGCAGTACTTC. Encoded protein: CASSYGLTYEQYF. The variable domain in full, with the rest retrieved from reference TRBV7-2 and TRBJ2-7, is GAGVSQSPSNKVTEKGKDVELRCDPISGHTALYWYRQSLGQGLEFLIYFQGNSAPDKSGLPSDRFSAERTGGSVSTLTIQRTQQEDSAVYLCASSYGLTYEQYFGPGTRLTVT.

This chain links TRBV29-1 with TRBJ2-3, with D maybe TRBD2 (5 bases). The CDR3 has 14 residues. Trimming stripped 5 bases from V and 4 bases from J, with 16 bases between. The germline V gene encodes CDR1 SQVTM and CDR2 ANQGSEA. The CDR3 is CSVHEGMRADTQYF. CDR3 DNA sequence: TGCAGCGTTCACGAGGGAATGCGAGCAGATACGCAGTATTTT.

The chain combines TRBV7-8 with TRBJ1-1, with D tentatively TRBD1 (5 bases). Trimming took off 3 bases at V and 1 base at J, with 18 bases between the two ends. Germline-derived CDR1 and CDR2 are SGHVS and FQNEAQ. The CDR3 covers 17 residues. The CDR3 coding sequence is TGTGCCAGCAGCTTCATGTTGGGGCAGGACGAGAACACTGAAGCTTTCTTT. Translating gives CASSFMLGQDENTEAFF.

The chain joins TRBV15 to TRBJ2-2; TRBD2 matches 12 bases. The CDR3 is 18 amino acids. Germline-derived CDR1 and CDR2 are LNHNV and YYDKDF (reference sequence). The V gene end was trimmed by 2 bases and the J gene end by 6 bases; junction bases not matched to a gene: 10. The CDR3 nucleotides are TGTGCCACCAGCAGAACCCCTAGCGGGAGGGCCCCGGCCGGGGAGCTGTTTTTT. It yields the protein CATSRTPSGRAPAGELFF.

This chain uses TRBV19 with TRBJ2-3; TRBD2 is a possible D gene (7 bases). The CDR3 is 15 residues long. CDR1 is LNHDA, CDR2 SQIVND, per germline (reference sequence). V was trimmed by 5 bases and J by 4 bases, leaving 16 bases between them. The CDR3 is CASSLTAGASDTQYF. The DNA of the CDR3 is TGTGCCAGTAGTCTTACGGCGGGGGCATCAGATACGCAGTATTTT.

CDR3 amino acids: CASSLTVAYEQYF. CDR3 nucleotide sequence: TGTGCCAGCAGTTTAACGGTTGCCTACGAGCAGTACTTC. The V call is TRBV28, the J call TRBJ2-7; no reliable D call. Germline V gene sequence: CDR1 MDHEN, CDR2 SYDVKM. CDR3 size: 13 residues. V was pared by 2 bases and J by 2 bases, with 7 bases between.

The chain couples TRBV19 to TRBJ2-7; 9 bases agree with TRBD2. V shed 4 bases and J 3 bases; nucleotides not matched to a gene: 10. CDR3 length: 16 amino acids. CDR1 and CDR2 (germline): LNHDA, SQIVND (reference sequence). The CDR3: CASSTPETSGRYEQYF. In DNA, the CDR3 is TGTGCCAGTAGTACGCCCGAGACTAGCGGCCGCTACGAGCAGTACTTC. Based on the CDR3 plus reference TRBV19 and TRBJ2-7, the full variable domain is DGGITQSPKYLFRKEGQNVTLSCEQNLNHDAMYWYRQDPGQGLRLIYYSQIVNDFQKGDIAEGYSVSREKKESFPLTVTSAQKNPTAFYLCASSTPETSGRYEQYFGPGTRLTVT.

The V and J genes are TRBV7-8 and TRBJ2-7, with TRBD1 matching over 8 bases. The germline V gene has CDR1 SGHVS and CDR2 FQNEAQ. The CDR3 consists of 15 residues. V lost 3 bases to trimming and J lost 1 base; unmatched junction nucleotides: 5. CDR3 DNA sequence: TGTGCCAGCAGCTTCGACAGGGGTGGGTCCTACGAGCAGTACTTC. It is translated as CASSFDRGGSYEQYF.

The chain links TRBV6-5 to TRBJ1-2; a weak D match, TRBD1 (6 bases). Germline V gene sequence: CDR1 MNHEY, CDR2 SVGAGI. V was pared by 7 bases and J by 4 bases, with 10 bases between. CDR3 length: 12 residues. DNA for the CDR3: TGTGCCAGCACGGACAGAAGCTATGGCTACACCTTC. It is translated as CASTDRSYGYTF.

J is TRBJ2-7 and V is TRBV5-1; tentative D call: TRBD1 (6 bases). V dropped 6 bases and J dropped 2 bases, with 21 bases sitting between them. The V gene's germline CDR1 is SGHRS and CDR2 YFSETQ. The CDR3 extends over 16 amino acids. In DNA, the CDR3 is TGCGCCAGCAAAAAAAGATCGGTGGACAGCCCCTACGAGCAGTACTTC. It translates to CASKKRSVDSPYEQYF.

The rearrangement uses TRBV27 and TRBJ2-1, with TRBD2 as a possible D gene (6 bases). Per the germline V gene, CDR1 is MNHEY and CDR2 is SMNVEV (reference sequence). The V end lost 0 bases, the J end lost 6 bases, and 18 bases lay between the germline ends. The CDR3 extends over 17 amino acids. CDR3 residues: CASSLSPPGLHLNEQFF. The CDR3 region has the DNA TGTGCCAGCAGTTTATCACCACCGGGACTTCACCTCAATGAGCAGTTCTTC.

The chain links TRBV7-2 to TRBJ2-3; 8 nucleotides line up with TRBD2. Germline V gene data show CDR1 as SGHTA and CDR2 as FQGNSA. Trimming cost V 1 base and J 6 bases; bases outside gene matches: 6. The CDR3 runs 15 residues. CDR3 loop: CASSLVVSGMDTQYF. CDR3 nucleotide sequence: TGTGCCAGCAGCTTAGTAGTTAGCGGGATGGATACGCAGTATTTT.

The chain is built from TRBV4-2 and TRBJ2-7; the match to TRBD2 covers 8 bases. This CDR3 has 15 amino acids. CDR1 is LGHNA and CDR2 is YNFKEQ in the germline V gene. The V and J ends lost 4 bases and 2 bases, in that order; junction bases with no gene match: 7. The CDR3 loop is CASSPLYGRAYEQYF. The CDR3 coding sequence is TGTGCCAGCAGCCCATTGTACGGGAGGGCCTACGAGCAGTACTTC.

Written as DNA, the CDR3 is TGTGCCAGCAGCTACCCCGGGACTCTCTCAGCGTTTGGCACTGAAGCTTTCTTT. Amino acid sequence: CASSYPGTLSAFGTEAFF. This chain links TRBV7-8 with TRBJ1-1; TRBD1 is a possible D gene (5 bases). There are 18 residues in the CDR3. The V end was cut by 4 bases, the J end by 4 bases, with 25 bases between. Germline CDR1 is SGHVS and CDR2 is FQNEAQ.

The chain carries TRBV6-5 and TRBJ2-7; D gene uncertain. The CDR3 runs 13 residues. Germline CDR1 and CDR2: MNHEY and SVGAGI. Trimming shortened V by 5 bases and J by 2 bases, and 10 bases separated the two germline ends. The DNA for the CDR3 is TGTGCCAGCAGTGTCGACGGCCCCTACGAGCAGTACTTC. Protein sequence: CASSVDGPYEQYF.

As DNA, the CDR3 is TGTGCCAGCAGCCCCCCCAGGGGAGTAGAGACCCAGTACTTC. Its protein product is CASSPPRGVETQYF. This rearrangement joins TRBV11-1 to TRBJ2-5; possibly TRBD1 for D (6 bases). The V gene lost 5 bases and the J gene lost 4 bases, with 14 bases spanning the gap. CDR3 length: 14 residues. Germline lookup yields CDR1 SGHAT and CDR2 FQDESV (reference sequence).

The rearrangement links TRBV11-2 to TRBJ2-5; TRBD2 agrees at 7 bases. With the DNA end fitting TRBJ2-7 better, the J assignment may be wrong. The CDR3 is 14 residues long. Per germline, CDR1 SGHAT and CDR2 FQNNGV. CDR3 nucleotide sequence: TGTGCCAGCAGCTTATTGGCGGGGGCCTACGAGCAGTACTTC. Translation gives CASSLLAGAYEQYF.

This clone was seen once. The CDR3 coding sequence is TGTGCCAGCAGTTACGCTAGCGGCCGCTCCTACGAGCAGTACTTC. It translates to CASSYASGRSYEQYF. This chain connects TRBV6-5 to TRBJ2-7, with TRBD2 matching 7 bases. The CDR3 extends over 15 amino acids. The V gene end was trimmed by 2 bases and the J gene end by 0 bases; junction bases not matched to a gene: 4. Looked up from germline, CDR1 is MNHEY and CDR2 is SVGAGI.

The gene calls are TRBV5-6 and TRBJ2-7; TRBD2 is a possible D gene (5 bases). The CDR3 loop spans 14 amino acids. V lost 4 bases to trimming and J lost 3 bases, with 14 bases between them. Germline CDR1 is SGHDT and CDR2 is YYEEEE. CDR3 sequence (DNA): TGTGCCAGCAGCCCTAAAATCGAGGGCTACGAGCAGTACTTC. It yields the protein CASSPKIEGYEQYF.

CDR3 loop: CASSQVAGAREQYF. Written as DNA, the CDR3 is TGTGCCAGTAGTCAGGTAGCGGGAGCCCGCGAGCAGTACTTC. The chain uses TRBV19 and TRBJ2-7; 9 bases are shared with TRBD2. The CDR3 has 14 residues. In germline, CDR1 is LNHDA, CDR2 SQIVND (reference sequence). The trim removed 5 bases at V and 6 bases at J, leaving 8 bases unmatched.

Points on this clone: The sample has other DNA sequences that encode this CDR3 too. The V and J genes are TRBV29-1 and TRBJ2-1; D remains unclear. V was trimmed by 6 bases and J by 3 bases, leaving 3 bases between them. The CDR3 is 10 residues long. In germline, CDR1 is SQVTM, CDR2 ANQGSEA. The chain's CDR3 is CSVGYNEQFF. The CDR3 DNA reads TGCAGCGTCGGCTACAATGAGCAGTTCTTC.

The rearrangement links TRBV2 to TRBJ2-7, with TRBD1 matching 10 bases. The CDR3 consists of 16 residues. CDR1 is SNHLY and CDR2 is FYNNEI in the germline V gene. The V and J ends lost 1 base and 6 bases, in that order; junction bases with no gene match: 9. This chain's CDR3 is CASSEGFFGQGGEQYF. DNA of the CDR3: TGTGCCAGCAGTGAAGGTTTTTTTGGACAGGGGGGCGAGCAGTACTTC.

V gene TRBV15 combines with J gene TRBJ2-7; TRBD2 is a possible D gene (5 bases). V shed 8 bases and J shed 7 bases, with 24 bases lying between them. CDR3 length: 15 amino acids. Germline V gives CDR1 LNHNV, CDR2 YYDKDF (reference sequence). CDR3 region: CATRATGGLPGEQYF. In DNA form, the CDR3 reads TGTGCCACCCGAGCAACCGGAGGATTACCGGGGGAGCAGTACTTC.

The CDR3 region is CASRPAGTPSYEQYF. As DNA, the CDR3 is TGTGCCAGCAGACCCGCCGGGACACCCTCCTACGAGCAGTACTTC. The J gene is TRBJ2-7, the V gene TRBV27; D might be TRBD1 (6 bases). The CDR3 sequence is 15 residues long. Germline values: CDR1 MNHEY, CDR2 SMNVEV (reference sequence). Trimming took off 6 bases at V and 0 bases at J, with 15 bases between the two ends.

The chain is built from TRBV6-1 and TRBJ2-7; D is undetermined. This CDR3 region has 14 residues. The germline V gene has CDR1 MNHNS and CDR2 SASEGT. Trimming shortened V by 5 bases and J by 2 bases, and 13 bases separated the two germline ends. This CDR3 is CASSTHTETYEQYF. In DNA, the CDR3 is TGTGCCAGCAGTACGCACACGGAAACCTACGAGCAGTACTTC.

This rearrangement joins TRBV19 to TRBJ2-1, with TRBD2 matching over 9 bases. Trimming at V came to 3 bases and at J to 7 bases, leaving 7 bases not matched to a gene. Germline V lookup: CDR1 LNHDA, CDR2 SQIVND (reference sequence). This CDR3 spans 15 amino acids. CDR3 sequence (DNA): TGTGCCAGTAGTATTGCGGCTAGCGGGATTAATGAGCAGTTCTTC. It is translated as CASSIAASGINEQFF.